This T cell receptor (beta chain) was observed in a study of OX40 agonist ivuxolimab in advanced cancers. Whole-study context: The patients received agonistic anti-OX40 (CD134) antibody ivuxolimab. Antecedent anti-PD-1, anti-PD-L1 or anti-CTLA-4 therapy was permissible, with 35% to 40% having received some.

A word on this clone: What it binds is not known.

Any history of autoimmune disease or systemic immunosuppression disqualified patients. General study results and limits: Averaging showed that CD8+ T cells had more expanded clones than CD4+ did.

Clones were sequenced by immunoSEQ multiplex PCR, and TCRdb holds only the in-frame ones, with some missing. The data contain about 96,000 clones, about nine tenths of them seen just once; the ten biggest clones take up 1.5% to 2%. Germline V gene data show CDR1 as GTSNPN and CDR2 as SVGIG (reference sequence). V lost 2 bases, J lost 5 bases, and 15 bases lay in between. The CDR3 is made up of 14 amino acids. The receptor comes from an adult with an advanced solid tumor such as melanoma, head and neck, liver or kidney cancer. The material sequenced was CD4+ or CD8+ T cells sorted from blood, taken in a trial of the OX40 agonist ivuxolimab. J is TRBJ2-5 and V is TRBV30; possibly TRBD2 for D (5 bases). CDR3: CAWSYRARGETQYF. CDR3 bases: TGTGCCTGGAGTTACCGGGCGCGAGGGGAGACCCAGTACTTC.